The entry below describes one T cell receptor beta chain. Its antigen is still unknown. Other DNA sequences in this specimen translate into the identical CDR3. This table comes from immunoSEQ multiplex PCR, and its TCRdb copy is limited to in-frame clones, with some not included. The table lists 90,000 to 110,000 clones, just over 90% of them singletons. Trimming cost V 0 bases and J 6 bases, with 8 bases left between them. Germline V gene sequence: CDR1 SGHRS, CDR2 YFSETQ. The CDR3 runs to 13 residues. These data come from a study of siplizumab effects on memory and regulatory T cells. Whole-study findings and limits: Alloreactive sequences traceable to unstimulated CD4+ memory cells were significantly reduced by siplizumab.

This sequence joins TRBV5-1 and TRBJ2-3; D possibly uses TRBD1 or TRBD2 (5 bases each). The sequence came from a human donor in good health. Sequenced material: CD4+ T cells sorted from blood. CDR3 sequence (DNA): TGCGCCAGCAGCTTGGCGGGGACGGATACGCAGTATTTT. This sequence encodes CASSLAGTDTQYF.